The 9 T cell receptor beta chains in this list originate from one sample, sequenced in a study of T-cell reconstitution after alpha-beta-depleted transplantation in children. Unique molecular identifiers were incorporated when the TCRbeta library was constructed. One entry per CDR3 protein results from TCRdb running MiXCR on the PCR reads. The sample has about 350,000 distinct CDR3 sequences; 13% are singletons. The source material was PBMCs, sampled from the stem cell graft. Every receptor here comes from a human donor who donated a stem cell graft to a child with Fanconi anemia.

The CDR3 protein is CASSDRESHKYF. CDR3 DNA sequence: TGTGCCAGCAGTGACCGGGAATCCCATAAGTACTTC. This rearrangement joins TRBV6-4 to TRBJ2-5; weak D call: TRBD2 (5 bases). The CDR3 contains 12 residues. CDR1 is MRHNA, CDR2 SNTAGT, per germline. V lost 2 bases to trimming and J lost 12 bases, with 13 bases between them.

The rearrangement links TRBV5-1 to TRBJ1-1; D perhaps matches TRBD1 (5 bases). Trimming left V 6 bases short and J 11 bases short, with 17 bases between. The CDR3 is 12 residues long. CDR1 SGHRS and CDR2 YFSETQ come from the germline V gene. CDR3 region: CASKGRSGVAFF. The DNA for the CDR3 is TGCGCCAGCAAGGGGAGATCAGGTGTGGCTTTCTTT.

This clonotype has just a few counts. In DNA, the CDR3 is TGCGCCAGCAGCTTTACAGGGGGGGTAACAGATACGCAGTATTTT. Translated: CASSFTGGVTDTQYF. The gene calls are TRBV5-1 and TRBJ2-3; maybe TRBD1 (8 bases). The CDR3 loop spans 15 amino acids. Germline CDR1 is SGHRS and CDR2 is YFSETQ. The ends were cut back, 2 bases at V and 3 bases at J, with 13 bases in the middle.

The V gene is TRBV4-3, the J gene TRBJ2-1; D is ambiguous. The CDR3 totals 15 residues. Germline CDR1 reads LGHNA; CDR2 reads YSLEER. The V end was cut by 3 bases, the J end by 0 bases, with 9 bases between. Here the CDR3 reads CASSHGTSSYNEQFF. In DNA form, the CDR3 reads TGCGCCAGCAGCCATGGAACTTCCTCCTACAATGAGCAGTTCTTC.

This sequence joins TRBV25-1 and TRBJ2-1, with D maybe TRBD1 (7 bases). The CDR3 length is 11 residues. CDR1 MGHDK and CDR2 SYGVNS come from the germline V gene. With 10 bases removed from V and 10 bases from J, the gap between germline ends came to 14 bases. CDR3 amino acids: CATRGDSEQFF. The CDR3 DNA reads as TGTGCCACCCGCGGGGACAGCGAGCAGTTCTTC.

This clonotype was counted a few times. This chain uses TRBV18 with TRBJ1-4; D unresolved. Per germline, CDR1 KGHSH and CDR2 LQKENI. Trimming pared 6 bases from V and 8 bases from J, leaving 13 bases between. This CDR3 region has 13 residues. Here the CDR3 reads CASSMAAEEKLFF. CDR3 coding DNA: TGTGCCAGCTCCATGGCAGCAGAGGAAAAACTGTTTTTT.

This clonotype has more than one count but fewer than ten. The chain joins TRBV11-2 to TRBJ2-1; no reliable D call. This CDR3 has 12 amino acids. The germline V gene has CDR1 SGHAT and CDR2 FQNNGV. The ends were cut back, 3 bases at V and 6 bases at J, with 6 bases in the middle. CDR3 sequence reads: CASSFQINEQFF. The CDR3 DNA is TGTGCCAGCAGCTTTCAAATCAATGAGCAGTTCTTC.

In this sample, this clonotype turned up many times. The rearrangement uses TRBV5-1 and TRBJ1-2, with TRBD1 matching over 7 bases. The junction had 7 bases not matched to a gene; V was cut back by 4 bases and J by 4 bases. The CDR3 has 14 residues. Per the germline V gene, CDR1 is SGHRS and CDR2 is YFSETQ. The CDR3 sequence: CASSPTTGFYGYTF. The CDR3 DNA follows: TGCGCCAGCAGCCCGACGACAGGGTTCTATGGCTACACCTTC.

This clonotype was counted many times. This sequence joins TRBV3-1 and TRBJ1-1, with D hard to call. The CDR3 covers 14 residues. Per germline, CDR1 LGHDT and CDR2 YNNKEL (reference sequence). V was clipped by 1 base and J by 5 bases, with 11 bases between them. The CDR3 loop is CASSQGMRDTEAFF. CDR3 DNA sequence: TGTGCCAGCAGCCAAGGGATGCGGGATACTGAAGCTTTCTTT. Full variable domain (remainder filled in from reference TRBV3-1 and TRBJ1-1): DTAVSQTPKYLVTQMGNDKSIKCEQNLGHDTMYWYKQDSKKFLKIMFSYNNKELIINETVPNRFSPKSPDKAHLNLHINSLELGDSAVYFCASSQGMRDTEAFFGQGTRLTVV.